The 28 T cell receptor beta chains presented below share a single source sample, sequenced in a study of control samples from healthy donors and cancer patients (dated by TCRdb to 2020 to 2022). Library preparation was by the immunoSEQ multiplex PCR assay. The clones in this table, taken by TCRdb from immuneACCESS, are in-frame only. Not every clone is retained; where verified, under half of the shortfall comes from an unresolved V gene, and the cause of the rest is unknown. Here the sample has about 120,000 clones; around 93% occur a single time. The leading ten clones occupy around 1.6% of the sample. The sample was PBMCs. These TCRs come from a man aged 45-60 years with head and neck cancer.

The V call is TRBV3-1 (or the pseudogene TRBV3-2), the J call TRBJ2-7; perhaps TRBD1 as D (6 bases). The CDR3 covers 13 residues. CDR1 LGHDT and CDR2 YNNKEL come from the germline V gene (reference sequence). V lost 4 bases and J lost 3, with 10 bases in between. CDR3 sequence: CASSPRDIYEQYF. The CDR3, as DNA: TGTGCCAGCAGCCCCCGGGACATCTACGAGCAGTACTTC.

The chain combines TRBV6-1 with TRBJ1-6; D perhaps matches TRBD1 (5 bases). Germline CDR1 MNHNS, CDR2 SASEGT. V dropped 0 bases and J dropped 7 bases, with 13 bases sitting between them. The length of the CDR3 is 16 residues. The CDR3 loop reads CASSEARQGGNSPLHF. In DNA, the CDR3 is TGTGCCAGCAGTGAAGCGCGTCAGGGCGGGAATTCACCCCTCCACTTT.

The gene calls are TRBV20-1 and TRBJ1-2, with a weak D call TRBD1 (5 bases). The CDR3 length is 12 residues. Per germline, CDR1 DFQATT and CDR2 SNEGSKA (reference sequence). V shed 3 bases and J shed 7 bases, with 12 bases lying between them. As DNA, the CDR3 is TGCAGTGCTAGTCCTTGGGGGTCTGGCTACACCTTC. Amino acids: CSASPWGSGYTF.

The chain joins TRBV6-5 to TRBJ1-2; D unresolved. V was cut by 8 bases and J by 2 bases, with 12 bases left in between. The CDR3 length is 13 residues. Germline V gene data show CDR1 as MNHEY and CDR2 as SVGAGI. Written as DNA, the CDR3 is TGTGCCAGCGCATATACGGGAAACTATGGCTACACCTTC. It is translated as CASAYTGNYGYTF.

This clone appeared a single time. J is TRBJ2-3 and V is TRBV28; either TRBD1 or TRBD2 may supply D (5 bases each). The germline V and J ends were trimmed by 5 bases and 0 bases, with 12 bases remaining between them. Germline lookup yields CDR1 MDHEN and CDR2 SYDVKM. The CDR3 has 15 residues. The CDR3 sequence is CASSPRGSSTDTQYF. The CDR3 nucleotides read TGTGCCAGCAGTCCGAGGGGTTCTAGCACAGATACGCAGTATTTT.

The chain couples TRBV11-1 to TRBJ2-3, with D possibly being TRBD1 (6 bases). The V end lost 5 bases, the J end lost 1 base, and 10 bases lay between the germline ends. Germline CDR1 reads SGHAT; CDR2 reads FQDESV (reference sequence). The CDR3 length is 14 residues. The chain's CDR3 is CASSEQGRTDTQYF. As DNA, the CDR3 is TGTGCCAGCAGCGAACAGGGTCGCACAGATACGCAGTATTTT. The whole variable domain, remainder taken from reference TRBV11-1 and TRBJ2-3, is EAEVAQSPRYKITEKSQAVAFWCDPISGHATLYWYRQILGQGPELLVQFQDESVVDDSQLPKDRFSAERLKGVDSTLKIQPAELGDSAMYLCASSEQGRTDTQYFGPGTRLTVL.

V is TRBV4-2 and J is TRBJ2-2; 7 bases are a match to TRBD2. This CDR3 comprises 16 residues. The germline V gene encodes CDR1 LGHNA and CDR2 YNFKEQ. V was pared by 5 bases and J by 0 bases, with 6 bases of the junction left unmatched. Here the CDR3 reads CASSRGDYANTGELFF. The CDR3 nucleotides read TGTGCCAGCAGCAGAGGGGACTACGCGAACACCGGGGAGCTGTTTTTT.

The CDR3 region is CASSYSRASLTYEQYF. In DNA, the CDR3 is TGTGCCAGCAGTTACTCGAGGGCTTCGCTCACCTACGAGCAGTACTTC. The J gene is TRBJ2-7, the V gene TRBV6-2 or TRBV6-3; the D gene is possibly TRBD2 (5 bases). The CDR3 extends over 16 amino acids. Germline CDR1 MNHEY, CDR2 SVGEGT. The ends were cut back, 0 bases at V and 2 bases at J, with 14 bases in the middle.

The J gene is TRBJ2-5, the V gene TRBV20-1; 7 bases map to TRBD2. Germline CDR1 reads DFQATT; CDR2 reads SNEGSKA (reference sequence). Trimming at V came to 3 bases and at J to 5 bases, leaving 12 bases not matched to a gene. The CDR3 loop spans 15 amino acids. CDR3 sequence: CSASRARGRGETQYF. Written as DNA, the CDR3 is TGCAGTGCTAGTCGGGCGAGAGGGCGGGGGGAGACCCAGTACTTC.

This clone is a singleton in its sample. The chain uses TRBV30 and TRBJ2-5; D gene uncertain. The length of the CDR3 is 13 residues. CDR1 and CDR2 (germline): GTSNPN, SVGIG (reference sequence). Between the trimmed V and J ends, which lost 2 bases and 1 base, there was a span of 8 bases. In DNA form, the CDR3 reads TGTGCCTGGAGTAGACGGAGCCAAGAGACCCAGTACTTC. This gives the protein CAWSRRSQETQYF.

The V and J genes are TRBV30 and TRBJ2-7; 9 bases match TRBD1. In germline, CDR1 is GTSNPN, CDR2 SVGIG (reference sequence). V was clipped by 5 bases and J by 0 bases; unmatched bases: 5. There are 14 residues in the CDR3. The CDR3 DNA sequence: TGTGCCTGGCTTAACAGGGGGCTCTCCTACGAGCAGTACTTC. Translating gives CAWLNRGLSYEQYF.

This chain joins TRBV4-2 and TRBJ2-5; D is uncertain. Germline CDR1 is LGHNA and CDR2 is YNFKEQ. Trimming stripped 0 bases from V and 5 bases from J, with 10 bases between. This CDR3 has 14 residues. The CDR3 bases are TGTGCCAGCAGCCAAGATTGGGGAAGGGAGACCCAGTACTTC. Protein sequence: CASSQDWGRETQYF.

V is TRBV9 and J is TRBJ2-3; D may correspond to TRBD1 or TRBD2 (6 bases each). Trimming shortened V by 3 bases and J by 4 bases, and 9 bases separated the two germline ends. Germline values: CDR1 SGDLS, CDR2 YYNGEE. The CDR3 runs 13 residues. The CDR3 DNA sequence: TGTGCCAGCAGCGAGGGGGGTGCAGATACGCAGTATTTT. It is translated as CASSEGGADTQYF.

The chain joins TRBV28 to TRBJ1-5; D call uncertain. CDR3 size: 15 residues. V was clipped by 4 bases and J by 0 bases, with 10 bases between them. The germline V gene encodes CDR1 MDHEN and CDR2 SYDVKM. CDR3 sequence (DNA): TGTGCCAGCAGTTCAGGCAGGTATAGCAATCAGCCCCAGCATTTT. The encoded protein is CASSSGRYSNQPQHF.

This chain links TRBV4-1 with TRBJ1-3, with D possibly TRBD1 on 6 matching bases. The CDR3 totals 16 residues. Trimming removed 4 bases from V and 8 bases from J, with 21 bases in between. Germline loops: CDR1 MGHRA, CDR2 YSYEKL. The CDR3 is CASSLQSQGLADTIYF. The CDR3 DNA is TGCGCCAGCAGCCTTCAGTCGCAGGGGTTGGCGGACACCATATATTTT.

The rearrangement uses TRBV30 and TRBJ1-5, with D possibly matching TRBD1 (5 bases). The CDR3 runs 17 residues. Germline V CDR1 and CDR2: GTSNPN, SVGIG (reference sequence). V lost 1 base and J 0 bases, leaving 16 bases between the germline ends. The CDR3 DNA follows: TGTGCCTGGAGTGCAGGGTGGGCGGCCTATAGCAATCAGCCCCAGCATTTT. This codes for CAWSAGWAAYSNQPQHF.

The gene calls are TRBV18 and TRBJ1-6; a possible D gene is TRBD1 (6 bases). This CDR3 has 14 residues. V was shortened by 5 bases and J by 7 bases, with 12 bases between the two germline ends. From germline, CDR1 is KGHSH and CDR2 LQKENI. The CDR3 sequence: CASSLGHSNSPLHF. The CDR3 DNA reads as TGTGCCAGCTCATTGGGACATAGCAATTCACCCCTCCACTTT.

The rearrangement uses TRBV7-9 and TRBJ1-4; 9 nucleotides agree with TRBD1. This CDR3 has 15 residues. The V and J ends lost 0 bases and 8 bases, in that order; junction bases with no gene match: 4. From germline, CDR1 is SEHNR and CDR2 FQNEAQ (reference sequence). The CDR3 spells CASSLAGTGQEKLFF. CDR3 coding DNA: TGTGCCAGCAGCTTAGCTGGGACAGGGCAGGAAAAACTGTTTTTT.

The CDR3, as DNA: TGTGCCAGCAGCTTGGCGGGACTAGTATCGGGCGAGCAGTACTTC. It translates to CASSLAGLVSGEQYF. This chain links TRBV5-4 with TRBJ2-7; TRBD2 agrees at 8 bases. Germline trimming cut 0 bases from V and 6 bases from J; bases unmatched to any gene: 8. CDR1 and CDR2 from the germline V gene are SGHNT and YYREEE (reference sequence). This CDR3 has 15 residues. The variable domain in full, completed from reference TRBV5-4 and TRBJ2-7, reads ETGVTQSPTHLIKTRGQQVTLRCSSQSGHNTVSWYQQALGQGPQFIFQYYREEENGRGNFPPRFSGLQFPNYSSELNVNALELDDSALYLCASSLAGLVSGEQYFGPGTRLTVT.

This clone was detected once. The chain has TRBV12-3 or TRBV12-4 and TRBJ1-1, with 8 bases lining up with TRBD1. The CDR3 sequence is 13 residues long. J gave up 11 bases and V 5 bases, and 10 bases lay outside the gene matches. For the CDR3, the DNA is TGTGCCAGCAGTCCGGGTAACAGGGGGACGGCTTTCTTT. Translated: CASSPGNRGTAFF.

Only one count was recorded for this clone. V usage is TRBV19 and J usage is TRBJ1-2; D is ambiguous. Trimming removed 2 bases from V and 0 bases from J, with 10 bases in between. The length of the CDR3 is 15 residues. CDR1 and CDR2 from the germline V gene are LNHDA and SQIVND (reference sequence). CDR3 DNA sequence: TGTGCCAGTAGTATACAGCCCGGGCCTAACTATGGCTACACCTTC. This encodes CASSIQPGPNYGYTF.

V and J are TRBV28 and TRBJ2-7; D possibly matches TRBD1 or TRBD2 (5 bases each). Germline V gives CDR1 MDHEN, CDR2 SYDVKM. Trimming pared 4 bases from V and 5 bases from J, leaving 9 bases between. The CDR3 contains 12 residues. CDR3 DNA sequence: TGTGCCAGCAGTTCCCGGGGCGACGAGCAGTACTTC. Its protein is CASSSRGDEQYF.

This sequence joins TRBV7-9 and TRBJ1-4; unclear D gene. Trimming removed 4 bases from V and 7 bases from J, with 10 bases in between. CDR3 length: 13 residues. In germline, CDR1 is SEHNR, CDR2 FQNEAQ (reference sequence). CDR3 bases: TGTGCCAGCAGCTCGATTGGCGGTGAAAAACTGTTTTTT. Encoded protein: CASSSIGGEKLFF.

The chain carries TRBV6-5 and TRBJ2-7; possibly TRBD2 for D (5 bases). Germline CDR1 and CDR2: MNHEY and SVGAGI. This CDR3 comprises 13 residues. V dropped 10 bases and J dropped 5 bases, with 18 bases sitting between them. The CDR3 DNA sequence: TGTGCCACCTCGGGAACAGCCCCGAACGAGCAGTACTTC. Amino acid sequence: CATSGTAPNEQYF.

The chain carries TRBV6-1 and TRBJ1-1; possible D gene TRBD1, 5 bases. From germline, CDR1 is MNHNS and CDR2 SASEGT. With 3 bases removed from V and 3 bases from J, the gap between germline ends came to 11 bases. There are 14 residues in the CDR3. This chain's CDR3 is CASSESTGDTEAFF. In DNA form, the CDR3 reads TGTGCCAGCAGTGAGAGTACAGGCGACACTGAAGCTTTCTTT.

The chain links TRBV27 to TRBJ2-2; possible D gene TRBD1, 5 bases. The CDR3 consists of 14 residues. Germline CDR1 is MNHEY and CDR2 is SMNVEV (reference sequence). The V gene lost 4 bases and the J gene lost 5 bases, with 11 bases spanning the gap. CDR3 protein: CASSSAGMTGELFF. For the CDR3, the DNA is TGTGCCAGCAGTTCGGCAGGGATGACCGGGGAGCTGTTTTTT.

This chain joins TRBV25-1 and TRBJ2-5; D not certain. Germline CDR1 is MGHDK and CDR2 is SYGVNS. Trimming shortened V by 3 bases and J by 4 bases, and 6 bases separated the two germline ends. This CDR3 spans 12 amino acids. The CDR3 DNA reads TGTGCCAGCAGTGACTCGGGAGAGACCCAGTACTTC. Its translation: CASSDSGETQYF.

V is TRBV5-4 and J is TRBJ1-1; 10 nucleotides match TRBD1. V shed 0 bases, J shed 1 base, and the junction held 6 bases outside the gene matches. The germline CDR1 and CDR2 sequences are SGHNT and YYREEE (reference sequence). This CDR3 is built from 17 residues. This CDR3 is CASSLDQDRGANTEAFF. Written as DNA, the CDR3 is TGTGCCAGCAGCTTGGACCAGGACAGGGGGGCGAACACTGAAGCTTTCTTT.